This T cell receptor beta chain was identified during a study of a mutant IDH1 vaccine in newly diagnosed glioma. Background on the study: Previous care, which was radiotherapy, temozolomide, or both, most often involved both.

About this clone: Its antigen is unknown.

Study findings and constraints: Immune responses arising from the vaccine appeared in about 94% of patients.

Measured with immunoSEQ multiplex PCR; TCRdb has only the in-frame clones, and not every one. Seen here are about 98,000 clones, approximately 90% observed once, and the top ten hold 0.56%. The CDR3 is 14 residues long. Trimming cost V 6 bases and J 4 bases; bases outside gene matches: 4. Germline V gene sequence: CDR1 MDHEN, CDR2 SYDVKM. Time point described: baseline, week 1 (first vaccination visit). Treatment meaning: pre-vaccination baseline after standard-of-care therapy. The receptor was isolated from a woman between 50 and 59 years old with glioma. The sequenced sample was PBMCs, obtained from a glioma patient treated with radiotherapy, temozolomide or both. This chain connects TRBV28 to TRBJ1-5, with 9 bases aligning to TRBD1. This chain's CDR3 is CASRSGQGNQPQHF. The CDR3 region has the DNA TGTGCCAGCAGATCGGGACAGGGAAATCAGCCCCAGCATTTT.